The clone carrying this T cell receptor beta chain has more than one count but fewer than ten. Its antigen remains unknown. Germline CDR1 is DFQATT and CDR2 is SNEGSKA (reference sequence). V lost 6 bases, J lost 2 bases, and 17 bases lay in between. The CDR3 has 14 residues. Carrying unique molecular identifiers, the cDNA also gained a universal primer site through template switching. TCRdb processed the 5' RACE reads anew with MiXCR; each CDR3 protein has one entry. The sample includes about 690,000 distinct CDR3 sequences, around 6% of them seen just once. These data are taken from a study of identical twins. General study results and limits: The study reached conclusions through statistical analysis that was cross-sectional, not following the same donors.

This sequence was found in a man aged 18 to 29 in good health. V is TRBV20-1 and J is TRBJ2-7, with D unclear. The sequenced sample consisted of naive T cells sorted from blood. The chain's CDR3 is CSAAVIGLTYEQYF. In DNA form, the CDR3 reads TGCAGTGCCGCCGTCATCGGGCTAACCTACGAGCAGTACTTC.